Presented here are 14 T cell receptor beta chains from one specimen sequenced in a study of T cell repertoires in ileal Crohn's disease. Measured with immunoSEQ multiplex PCR; TCRdb has only the in-frame clones, and not every one. The table has tens of thousands of clones, roughly 77% seen once. Sequencing was performed on ileal tissue. These receptors all come from an adult with Crohn's disease.

This rearrangement joins TRBV30 to TRBJ1-5; 8 nucleotides align to TRBD1. The J segment lost 1 base and the V segment lost 5 bases, leaving 10 bases of the junction unmatched. This CDR3 is built from 16 residues. Germline assignment: CDR1 GTSNPN and CDR2 SVGIG (reference sequence). CDR3 region: CAWLPGGAGSNQPQHF. In nucleotides, the CDR3 is TGTGCCTGGCTACCAGGGGGCGCCGGAAGCAATCAGCCCCAGCATTTT.

V is TRBV7-9 and J is TRBJ1-1; D is possibly TRBD1 (6 bases). Germline loops: CDR1 SEHNR, CDR2 FQNEAQ (reference sequence). V was trimmed by 4 bases and J by 10 bases, leaving 13 bases between them. The CDR3 is 12 amino acids. CDR3 in DNA: TGTGCCAGCAGCTCCGGGACACGCGGAGCTTTCTTT. Translated, it gives CASSSGTRGAFF.

The CDR3 coding sequence is TGTGCCAGCAGCGTAGTTGTATTGCAGGGTGGCACCGGGGAGCTGTTTTTT. Protein: CASSVVVLQGGTGELFF. The gene calls are TRBV9 and TRBJ2-2; D is possibly TRBD1 (5 bases). Trimming removed 0 bases at V and 4 bases at J, with 16 bases between. The CDR3 extends over 17 amino acids. Looked up from germline, CDR1 is SGDLS and CDR2 is YYNGEE.

The CDR3 DNA reads TGCGCCAGCAGCCGGGTTGAAGGGACTATCCCCTACGAGCAGTACTTC. Translated, it gives CASSRVEGTIPYEQYF. This rearrangement joins TRBV4-1 to TRBJ2-7; 7 bases agree with TRBD2. The trim removed 4 bases at V and 2 bases at J, leaving 11 bases unmatched. The CDR3 covers 16 residues. The V gene's germline CDR1 is MGHRA and CDR2 YSYEKL.

This sequence joins TRBV27 and TRBJ2-1, with TRBD2 matching 10 bases. The CDR3 loop spans 16 amino acids. From germline, CDR1 is MNHEY and CDR2 SMNVEV (reference sequence). J gave up 2 bases and V 6 bases, and 7 bases lay outside the gene matches. The CDR3 region is CASSRDTSGAYNEQFF. As DNA, the CDR3 is TGTGCCAGCAGCCGTGACACTAGCGGGGCCTACAATGAGCAGTTCTTC.

V and J are TRBV4-1 and TRBJ1-3; TRBD1 might be the D (6 bases). The germline V gene encodes CDR1 MGHRA and CDR2 YSYEKL. V was pared by 5 bases and J by 3 bases, with 14 bases between. The CDR3 is 15 residues long. This CDR3 is CASSERGGGGNTIYF. CDR3 DNA: TGCGCCAGCAGCGAACGGGGGGGCGGTGGAAACACCATATATTTT.

The V and J genes are TRBV7-3 and TRBJ2-7; possibly TRBD2 for D (6 bases). Between the trimmed V and J ends, which lost 1 base and 3 bases, there was a span of 13 bases. The CDR3 has 15 residues. In germline, CDR1 is SGHTA, CDR2 FQGTGA. The CDR3 coding sequence is TGTGCCAGCAGCTTAAACGAAGGAGGGGTCTACGAGCAGTACTTC. Its protein product is CASSLNEGGVYEQYF.

V and J are TRBV7-9 and TRBJ2-2, with 7 bases fitting TRBD2. The CDR3 loop spans 14 amino acids. From germline, CDR1 is SEHNR and CDR2 FQNEAQ (reference sequence). V shed 4 bases, J shed 5 bases, and the junction held 4 bases outside the gene matches. The CDR3 coding sequence is TGTGCCAGCAGCTCATCGGGGGGTACCGGGGAGCTGTTTTTT. Translated: CASSSSGGTGELFF.

Of note for this clone: Germline and junction disagree at one end, which may indicate a read error. Additional DNA sequences in this sample encode the identical CDR3. The rearrangement joins TRBV6-6 to TRBJ1-6; 7 bases match TRBD1. The CDR3 is 13 residues long. CDR1 and CDR2 (germline): MNHNY, SVGAGI (reference sequence). CDR3 DNA: TGTGCCAGCAGGGGACAGCTAGATTCCCCCCTCCACTTT. Amino acids: CASRGQLDSPLHF.

This chain connects TRBV7-9 to TRBJ2-3; D is unclear. The germline V gene has CDR1 SEHNR and CDR2 FQNEAQ (reference sequence). This CDR3 is 13 amino acids long. Trimming shortened V by 3 bases and J by 1 base, and 5 bases separated the two germline ends. CDR3 sequence reads: CASSLSGTDTQYF. The CDR3 region has the DNA TGTGCCAGCAGCTTGTCCGGCACAGATACGCAGTATTTT.

This sequence joins TRBV7-2 and TRBJ1-3; no definite D call. Germline-derived CDR1 and CDR2 are SGHTA and FQGNSA. The CDR3 extends over 12 amino acids. Trimming pared 5 bases from V and 5 bases from J, leaving 7 bases between. The CDR3 nucleotides read TGTGCCAGCAGCCCGCAGAGAAACACCATATATTTT. Amino acid sequence: CASSPQRNTIYF.

The chain combines TRBV5-1 with TRBJ2-5; 8 bases fit TRBD2. Gene TRBJ2-7 matches the end of the DNA better, so the J call may be wrong. The germline CDR1 and CDR2 sequences are SGHRS and YFSETQ. The CDR3 runs to 17 residues. DNA of the CDR3: TGCGCCAGCAGCTTGGCCGAGATTAGCGGGGTTTCCTACGAGCAGTACTTC. This translates into CASSLAEISGVSYEQYF.

The genes are TRBV6-1 and TRBJ1-2, with 10 bases identical to TRBD1. V lost 2 bases to trimming and J lost 7 bases; unmatched junction nucleotides: 4. This CDR3 has 14 residues. Germline V gene lookup returns CDR1 MNHNS and CDR2 SASEGT. In nucleotides, the CDR3 is TGTGCCAGCAGTGAAAGCGGGACAGGGGTTGGCTACACCTTC. Translating gives CASSESGTGVGYTF.

The gene calls are TRBV7-2 and TRBJ1-1; 8 bases line up with TRBD1. Germline CDR1 SGHTA, CDR2 FQGNSA. Unmatched junction bases numbered 8, after V lost 5 bases and J lost 0 bases. The CDR3 extends over 16 amino acids. The CDR3 DNA reads TGTGCCAGCAGCCGTGACAGGGGAGGATTGAACACTGAAGCTTTCTTT. Translated: CASSRDRGGLNTEAFF.